This T cell receptor (beta chain) is drawn from a study of blood T cell repertoires in COVID-19. Study as a whole: Specimens from acute and convalescent COVID-19 originated in the United States, Italy and Spain.

This clone was seen a single time. Only in-frame clones appear in the TCRdb table, and some are missing; sequencing was by immunoSEQ multiplex PCR. The table has fewer than 350,000 clones, roughly nine tenths seen once. Material for sequencing was peripheral blood. This TCR came from a woman aged 55-70 years with COVID-19, enrolled during active disease.

The CDR3 loop reads CASSLPPDRGPYEQYF. CDR3 in DNA: TGTGCCAGCAGCCTCCCCCCTGACAGGGGGCCCTACGAGCAGTACTTC. This sequence joins TRBV6-6 and TRBJ2-7; 10 bases fit TRBD1. This CDR3 has 16 amino acids. The germline CDR1 and CDR2 sequences are MNHNY and SVGAGI (reference sequence). V shed 6 bases and J 2 bases; nucleotides not matched to a gene: 10.